This T cell receptor beta chain was captured in a study of metastatic and nonmetastatic thyroid tumors. Looking at the study overall: Comparison of repertoires was carried out across blood and tumor or nodule tissue from malignant and benign thyroid patients. Study-wide points: The study reportedly found significantly higher TCR beta diversity in malignant thyroid tumors than benign nodules, in blood and tumor.

This clone showed up many times. Its antigen remains unknown. Per the original methods: A classifier for distant metastasis in papillary thyroid cancer was constructed using CDR3 differences observed across clinicopathological groups. TCRdb re-analyzed the PCR reads using MiXCR. The authors' filters were not applied to this entry. The sample includes around 30,000 clones, roughly a quarter of them seen just once. The V gene's germline CDR1 is SNHLY and CDR2 FYNNEI. Trimming cost V 8 bases and J 6 bases, with 17 bases left between them. This CDR3 contains 14 residues. No patient received treatment before thyroid surgery.

This chain uses TRBV2 with TRBJ2-1, with TRBD1 as a possible D gene (5 bases). The specimen sequenced was blood. The sequence was obtained from a female donor with papillary thyroid cancer or a benign thyroid nodule (not recorded which). Some clones in this sample may be carry-over from other donors' samples. The CDR3 DNA sequence: TGTGCCAGCCGACGGACAACGCCCGGCAATGAGCAGTTCTTC. Amino acid sequence: CASRRTTPGNEQFF. Combining the CDR3 with reference TRBV2 and TRBJ2-1 gives the whole variable domain EPEVTQTPSHQVTQMGQEVILRCVPISNHLYFYWYRQILGQKVEFLVSFYNNEISEKSEIFDDQFSVERPDGSNFTLKIRSTKLEDSAMYFCASRRTTPGNEQFFGPGTRLTVL.